These T cell receptor beta chains were read from a single sample in a study of T-cell reconstitution after alpha-beta-depleted transplantation in children. TCRdb independently ran MiXCR on the PCR reads; one entry per CDR3 protein. The top ten hold under 30% of the sample, which has fewer than 550,000 distinct CDR3 sequences, around 15% seen once. The sequencing here drew on PBMCs, mostly from graft donor cells, taken 360 days after TCRalphabeta/CD19-depleted stem cell transplant. The receptor source for this set is a boy in the first two years of life who had a stem cell transplant for Wiskott-Aldrich syndrome, so the T cells may come from the graft donor. The CDR3 runs from the conserved cysteine through the conserved F or W. Fields, in order: J gene, D gene, V gene, clone size, CDR3 DNA, CDR3 protein. A D gene is named only where the DNA matches it firmly. Clone size, where shown, is once, few, many, or a class for clones that have expanded.

j_gene: TRBJ2-3; d_gene: TRBD2; v_gene: TRBV10-3; abundance: few; CDR3nt: TGTGCCATCAGCAGGACTAGCGGGAGTCCAGATACGCAGTATTTT; CDR3aa: CAISRTSGSPDTQYF
j_gene: TRBJ2-5; d_gene: -; v_gene: TRBV28; abundance: -; CDR3nt: TGTGCCAGCAGTTTGGAGGGCCGAGTGGGTTACTTC; CDR3aa: CASSLEGRVGYF
j_gene: TRBJ2-1; d_gene: TRBD2; v_gene: TRBV27; abundance: few; CDR3nt: TGTGCCAGCATAGGGGGCAGATCTAGCGGGAGGGCTTGGGATGAGCAGTTCTTC; CDR3aa: CASIGGRSSGRAWDEQFF
j_gene: TRBJ2-3; d_gene: -; v_gene: TRBV28; abundance: -; CDR3nt: TGTGCCAGCAGTTATATGGCCCCCTTAGCTGGAGATACGCAGTATTTT; CDR3aa: CASSYMAPLAGDTQYF
j_gene: TRBJ2-7; d_gene: -; v_gene: TRBV12-3/TRBV12-4; abundance: -; CDR3nt: TGTGCCAGCAGTTGGGCGGGGCTCCCGTGGGAGCAGTACTTC; CDR3aa: CASSWAGLPWEQYF
j_gene: TRBJ2-2; d_gene: -; v_gene: TRBV12-3/TRBV12-4; abundance: many; CDR3nt: TGTGCCAGCAATGCCGGCGGGGAGCTGTTTTTT; CDR3aa: CASNAGGELFF
j_gene: TRBJ2-3; d_gene: TRBD2; v_gene: TRBV20-1; abundance: -; CDR3nt: TGCAGTGCTAGTCTCGCCGGGACTAGCAGGGATACGCAGTATTTT; CDR3aa: CSASLAGTSRDTQYF
j_gene: TRBJ2-1; d_gene: TRBD2; v_gene: TRBV11-1; abundance: few; CDR3nt: TGTGCCAGCAGCCTGGGGACTAGCGGGGGCCGAACCTACAATGAGCAGTTCTTC; CDR3aa: CASSLGTSGGRTYNEQFF
j_gene: TRBJ2-1; d_gene: TRBD2; v_gene: TRBV28; abundance: few; CDR3nt: TGTGCCAGCAGTTCCGGCCTACCCTGGTTACTAGCGGGGGTCTACAATGAGCAGTTCTTC; CDR3aa: CASSSGLPWLLAGVYNEQFF
j_gene: TRBJ2-3; d_gene: -; v_gene: TRBV19; abundance: -; CDR3nt: TGTGCCAGTAGTATTCTAGGATCAGGCACAGATACGCAGTATTTT; CDR3aa: CASSILGSGTDTQYF
j_gene: TRBJ2-7; d_gene: TRBD1; v_gene: TRBV24-1; abundance: few; CDR3nt: TGTGCCACCAGTGATTCGGGACAGGGCAGGGACTACGAGCAGTACTTC; CDR3aa: CATSDSGQGRDYEQYF
j_gene: TRBJ2-1; d_gene: TRBD2; v_gene: TRBV5-6; abundance: -; CDR3nt: TGTGCCAGCACCCCGGACCTAGCGGGAGCCAGTGAGCAGTTCTTC; CDR3aa: CASTPDLAGASEQFF
j_gene: TRBJ2-5; d_gene: -; v_gene: TRBV20-1; abundance: few; CDR3nt: TGCAGTGCTAGTCTGCAGGAAGAGACCCAGTACTTC; CDR3aa: CSASLQEETQYF
j_gene: TRBJ2-7; d_gene: TRBD1; v_gene: TRBV7-8; abundance: -; CDR3nt: TGTGCCAGCAGCTCTAGACAGGGAGTCCCCTACGAGCAGAACTTC; CDR3aa: CASSSRQGVPYEQNF
j_gene: TRBJ2-7; d_gene: -; v_gene: TRBV11-2; abundance: -; CDR3nt: TGTGCCAGCAGCTTGGAGGACTCCAACGAGCAGTACTTC; CDR3aa: CASSLEDSNEQYF
j_gene: TRBJ2-3; d_gene: -; v_gene: TRBV24-1; abundance: few; CDR3nt: TGTGCCACCAGTGATGGGTATACAGATACGCAGTATTTT; CDR3aa: CATSDGYTDTQYF
j_gene: TRBJ2-7; d_gene: TRBD2; v_gene: TRBV7-8; abundance: -; CDR3nt: TGTGCCAGCAGCTTCGGGACTAGCGGGAGTTTCAACGAGCAGTACTTC; CDR3aa: CASSFGTSGSFNEQYF
j_gene: TRBJ1-6; d_gene: -; v_gene: TRBV5-1; abundance: few; CDR3nt: TGCGCCAGCAGCGAAGCCCTCGGGTCACCCCTCCACTTT; CDR3aa: CASSEALGSPLHF
j_gene: TRBJ2-3; d_gene: TRBD2; v_gene: TRBV24-1; abundance: once; CDR3nt: TGTGCCACCAGTGATTGGGCTAGCGGGAGGGCCGTAGATACGCAGTATTTT; CDR3aa: CATSDWASGRAVDTQYF
j_gene: TRBJ1-6; d_gene: -; v_gene: TRBV5-1; abundance: -; CDR3nt: TGCGCCAGCAGCTTGGGACAGTTCCTTAATTCACCCCTCCACTTT; CDR3aa: CASSLGQFLNSPLHF
j_gene: TRBJ1-2; d_gene: -; v_gene: TRBV29-1; abundance: -; CDR3nt: TGCAGCGTTCTTGGGGGGAACTATGGCTACACCTTC; CDR3aa: CSVLGGNYGYTF
j_gene: TRBJ2-7; d_gene: TRBD2; v_gene: TRBV7-8; abundance: few; CDR3nt: TGTGCCAGCAGCTCGCATCCGGGACTAGCGTATTACGAGCAGTACTTC; CDR3aa: CASSSHPGLAYYEQYF
j_gene: TRBJ2-7; d_gene: -; v_gene: TRBV15; abundance: few; CDR3nt: TGTGCCACCAGCAGAGACCCGGGACAAATATACGAGCAGTACTTC; CDR3aa: CATSRDPGQIYEQYF
j_gene: TRBJ1-3; d_gene: -; v_gene: TRBV29-1; abundance: -; CDR3nt: TGCAGCGCCGCAGTTGGAAACACCATATATTTT; CDR3aa: CSAAVGNTIYF
j_gene: TRBJ2-3; d_gene: TRBD2; v_gene: TRBV11-2; abundance: few; CDR3nt: TGTGCCAGCAGCGCCCCCACCGGGAGGGTAGATACGCAGTATTTT; CDR3aa: CASSAPTGRVDTQYF
j_gene: TRBJ1-1; d_gene: -; v_gene: TRBV5-1; abundance: few; CDR3nt: TGCGCCAGCAGCTTTGGGGCAGGATTTGCGAACACTGAAGCTTTCTTT; CDR3aa: CASSFGAGFANTEAFF
j_gene: TRBJ1-4; d_gene: -; v_gene: TRBV7-9; abundance: -; CDR3nt: TGTGCCAGCTATGAGGGAACTGTCGCAACTAATGAAAAACTGTTTTTT; CDR3aa: CASYEGTVATNEKLFF
j_gene: TRBJ1-2; d_gene: -; v_gene: TRBV5-6; abundance: few; CDR3nt: TGTGCCAGCAGCTTGAGCGGGGATCAGGGCTACACCTTC; CDR3aa: CASSLSGDQGYTF
j_gene: TRBJ2-7; d_gene: -; v_gene: TRBV15; abundance: few; CDR3nt: TGTGCCACCAGCAGCGGTCCCTCGGGCAGATTCTACGAGCAGTACTTC; CDR3aa: CATSSGPSGRFYEQYF
j_gene: TRBJ2-1; d_gene: -; v_gene: TRBV27; abundance: few; CDR3nt: TGTGCCAGCAGTGGACGTACTAGCTCCTACAATGAGCAGTTCTTC; CDR3aa: CASSGRTSSYNEQFF
j_gene: TRBJ1-1; d_gene: -; v_gene: TRBV2; abundance: many; CDR3nt: TGTGCCAGCAGTGGGGACATTAACACTGAAGCTTTCTTT; CDR3aa: CASSGDINTEAFF
j_gene: TRBJ1-1; d_gene: -; v_gene: TRBV12-3/TRBV12-4; abundance: few; CDR3nt: TGTGCCAGCAGTTTCCGCCCACAGGAAGGAACTGAAGCTTTCTTT; CDR3aa: CASSFRPQEGTEAFF
j_gene: TRBJ2-7; d_gene: TRBD1; v_gene: TRBV12-3/TRBV12-4; abundance: -; CDR3nt: TGTGCCAGCAGTTTACGAACAGGGGGGAAGCAGTACTTC; CDR3aa: CASSLRTGGKQYF
j_gene: TRBJ2-7; d_gene: TRBD2; v_gene: TRBV18; abundance: -; CDR3nt: TGTGCCAGCTCACCAAGCGGGACGATCTACGAGCAGTACTTC; CDR3aa: CASSPSGTIYEQYF
j_gene: TRBJ1-4; d_gene: -; v_gene: TRBV5-6; abundance: few; CDR3nt: TGTGCCAGCAGCCAGCGCCCGGGACAACCTAACGAAAAACTGTTTTTT; CDR3aa: CASSQRPGQPNEKLFF
j_gene: TRBJ2-5; d_gene: -; v_gene: TRBV19; abundance: -; CDR3nt: TGTGCCAGTAGTATTCCCGGACAGTTCCAAGAGACCCAGTACTTC; CDR3aa: CASSIPGQFQETQYF
j_gene: TRBJ2-5; d_gene: TRBD1; v_gene: TRBV20-1; abundance: few; CDR3nt: TGCAGTGCCCCGAGACAGGGGGCGCCCCAAGAGACCCAGTACTTC; CDR3aa: CSAPRQGAPQETQYF
j_gene: TRBJ2-2; d_gene: -; v_gene: TRBV4-2; abundance: -; CDR3nt: TGTGCCAGCAGCCCCACAGGGCTCTCGAACACCGGGGAGCTGTTTTTT; CDR3aa: CASSPTGLSNTGELFF
j_gene: TRBJ2-3; d_gene: TRBD2; v_gene: TRBV7-6; abundance: -; CDR3nt: TGTGCCAGCAGCTTAGTTGGTAACTCGCGGGAGGGGACAGATACGCAGTATTTT; CDR3aa: CASSLVGNSREGTDTQYF
j_gene: TRBJ2-5; d_gene: -; v_gene: TRBV6-5; abundance: -; CDR3nt: TGTGCCAGCAGTTACTCAGACATCAATCAAGAGACCCAGTACTTC; CDR3aa: CASSYSDINQETQYF
j_gene: TRBJ2-1; d_gene: -; v_gene: TRBV6-1; abundance: -; CDR3nt: TGTGCCAGCAAGTCCATCGGGCGTACAGCCTCCTACAATGAGCAGTTCTTC; CDR3aa: CASKSIGRTASYNEQFF
j_gene: TRBJ2-7; d_gene: -; v_gene: TRBV4-3; abundance: few; CDR3nt: TGCGCCAGCAGCCAAGATCACTTCTCCTACGAGCAGTACTTC; CDR3aa: CASSQDHFSYEQYF
j_gene: TRBJ2-4; d_gene: TRBD2; v_gene: TRBV20-1; abundance: few; CDR3nt: TGCAGTGCTAGGTGGGCTAGCGGGACTGACATTCAGTACTTC; CDR3aa: CSARWASGTDIQYF
j_gene: TRBJ2-5; d_gene: -; v_gene: TRBV7-2; abundance: -; CDR3nt: TGTGCCAGCAGCTTAGCGATTGGCCTGGAGACCCAGTACTTC; CDR3aa: CASSLAIGLETQYF